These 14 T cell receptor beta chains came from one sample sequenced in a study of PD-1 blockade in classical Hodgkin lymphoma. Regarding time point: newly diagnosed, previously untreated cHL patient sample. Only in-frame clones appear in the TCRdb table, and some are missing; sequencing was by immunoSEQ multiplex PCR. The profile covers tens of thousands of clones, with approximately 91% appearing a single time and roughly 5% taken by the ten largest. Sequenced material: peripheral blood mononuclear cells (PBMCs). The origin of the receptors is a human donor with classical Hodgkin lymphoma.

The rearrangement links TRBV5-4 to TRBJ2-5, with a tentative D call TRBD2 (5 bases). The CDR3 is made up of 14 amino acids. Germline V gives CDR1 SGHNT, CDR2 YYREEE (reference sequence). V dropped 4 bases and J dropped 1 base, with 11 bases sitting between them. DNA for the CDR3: TGTGCCAGCAGCCCCCCGGGAAGCCAAGAGACCCAGTACTTC. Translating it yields CASSPPGSQETQYF.

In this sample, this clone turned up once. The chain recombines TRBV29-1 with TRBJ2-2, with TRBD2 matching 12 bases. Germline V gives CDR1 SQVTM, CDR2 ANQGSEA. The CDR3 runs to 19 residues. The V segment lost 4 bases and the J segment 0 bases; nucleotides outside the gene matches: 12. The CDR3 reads CSVGGVPGLAGSNTGELFF. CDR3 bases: TGCAGCGTTGGGGGGGTACCGGGACTAGCGGGCTCGAACACCGGGGAGCTGTTTTTT.

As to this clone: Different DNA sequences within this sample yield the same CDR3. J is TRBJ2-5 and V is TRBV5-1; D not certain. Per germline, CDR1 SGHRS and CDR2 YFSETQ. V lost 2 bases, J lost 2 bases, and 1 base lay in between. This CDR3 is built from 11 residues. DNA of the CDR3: TGCGCCAGCAGCTTTCAAGAGACCCAGTACTTC. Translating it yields CASSFQETQYF.

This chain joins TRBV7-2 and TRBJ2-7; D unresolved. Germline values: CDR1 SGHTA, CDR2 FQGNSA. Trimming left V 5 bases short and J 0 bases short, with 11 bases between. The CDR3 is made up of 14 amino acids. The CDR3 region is CASSPHWVSYEQYF. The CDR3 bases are TGTGCCAGCAGCCCTCACTGGGTCTCCTACGAGCAGTACTTC.

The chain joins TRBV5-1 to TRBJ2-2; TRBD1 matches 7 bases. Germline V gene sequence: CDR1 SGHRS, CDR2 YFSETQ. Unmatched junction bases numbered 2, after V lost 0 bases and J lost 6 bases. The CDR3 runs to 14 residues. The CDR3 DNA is TGCGCCAGCAGCTTGGCACAGGGGTCCGGGGAGCTGTTTTTT. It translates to CASSLAQGSGELFF.

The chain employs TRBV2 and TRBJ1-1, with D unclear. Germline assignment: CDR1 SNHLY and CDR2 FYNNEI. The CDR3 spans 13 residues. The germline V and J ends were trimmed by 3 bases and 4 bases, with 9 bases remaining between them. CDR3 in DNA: TGTGCCAGCAGTGAGGAGATAGGCACTGAAGCTTTCTTT. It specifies CASSEEIGTEAFF.

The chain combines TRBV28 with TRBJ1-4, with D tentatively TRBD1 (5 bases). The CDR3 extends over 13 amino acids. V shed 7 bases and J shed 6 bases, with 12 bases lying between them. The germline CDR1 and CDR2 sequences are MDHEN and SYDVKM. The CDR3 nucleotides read TGTGCCAGCACAACAAGGGGATATGAAAAACTGTTTTTT. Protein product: CASTTRGYEKLFF.

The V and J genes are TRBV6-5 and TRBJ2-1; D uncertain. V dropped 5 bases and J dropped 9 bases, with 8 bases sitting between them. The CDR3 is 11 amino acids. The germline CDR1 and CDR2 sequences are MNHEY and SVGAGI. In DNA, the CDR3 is TGTGCCAGCAGTCGTTTATTTGAGCAGTTCTTC. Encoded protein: CASSRLFEQFF.

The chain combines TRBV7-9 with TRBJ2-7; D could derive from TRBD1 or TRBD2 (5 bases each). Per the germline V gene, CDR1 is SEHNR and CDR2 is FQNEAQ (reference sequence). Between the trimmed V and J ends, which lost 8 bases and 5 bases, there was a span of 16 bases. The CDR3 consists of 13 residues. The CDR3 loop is CASGWGSGDEQYF. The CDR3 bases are TGTGCCAGCGGGTGGGGGAGTGGGGACGAGCAGTACTTC.

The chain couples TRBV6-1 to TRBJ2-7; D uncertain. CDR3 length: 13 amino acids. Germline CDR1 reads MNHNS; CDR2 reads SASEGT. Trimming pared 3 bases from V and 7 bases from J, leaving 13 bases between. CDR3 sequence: CASSDNRAGEQYV. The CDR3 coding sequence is TGTGCCAGCAGTGACAACCGGGCTGGGGAGCAGTACGTC.

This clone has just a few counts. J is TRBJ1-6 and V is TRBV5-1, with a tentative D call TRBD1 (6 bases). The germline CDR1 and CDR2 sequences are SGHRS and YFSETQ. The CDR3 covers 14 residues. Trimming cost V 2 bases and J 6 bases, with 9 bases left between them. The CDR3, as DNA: TGCGCCAGCAGCTTACAGGGCTCTAATTCACCCCTCCACTTT. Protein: CASSLQGSNSPLHF.

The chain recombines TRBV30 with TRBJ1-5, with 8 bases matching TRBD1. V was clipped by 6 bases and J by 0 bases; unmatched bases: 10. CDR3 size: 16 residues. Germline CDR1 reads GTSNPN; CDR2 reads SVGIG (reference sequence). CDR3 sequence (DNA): TGTGCCTGTGTAGGACAGGGACACAATAGCAATCAGCCCCAGCATTTT. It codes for CACVGQGHNSNQPQHF.

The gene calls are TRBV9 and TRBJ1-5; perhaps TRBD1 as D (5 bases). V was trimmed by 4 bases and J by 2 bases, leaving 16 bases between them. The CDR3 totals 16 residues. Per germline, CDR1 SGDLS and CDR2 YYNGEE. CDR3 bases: TGTGCCAGCAGCTCCGACCTTGGGGGAGGCAATCAGCCCCAGCATTTT. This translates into CASSSDLGGGNQPQHF.

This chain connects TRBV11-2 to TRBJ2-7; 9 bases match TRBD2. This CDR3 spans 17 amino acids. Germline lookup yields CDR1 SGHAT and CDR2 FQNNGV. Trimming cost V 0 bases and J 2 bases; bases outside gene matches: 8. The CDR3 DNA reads TGTGCCAGCAGCTTAGACCCGGGCGCGGGAGGGCCCTACGAGCAGTACTTC. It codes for CASSLDPGAGGPYEQYF.